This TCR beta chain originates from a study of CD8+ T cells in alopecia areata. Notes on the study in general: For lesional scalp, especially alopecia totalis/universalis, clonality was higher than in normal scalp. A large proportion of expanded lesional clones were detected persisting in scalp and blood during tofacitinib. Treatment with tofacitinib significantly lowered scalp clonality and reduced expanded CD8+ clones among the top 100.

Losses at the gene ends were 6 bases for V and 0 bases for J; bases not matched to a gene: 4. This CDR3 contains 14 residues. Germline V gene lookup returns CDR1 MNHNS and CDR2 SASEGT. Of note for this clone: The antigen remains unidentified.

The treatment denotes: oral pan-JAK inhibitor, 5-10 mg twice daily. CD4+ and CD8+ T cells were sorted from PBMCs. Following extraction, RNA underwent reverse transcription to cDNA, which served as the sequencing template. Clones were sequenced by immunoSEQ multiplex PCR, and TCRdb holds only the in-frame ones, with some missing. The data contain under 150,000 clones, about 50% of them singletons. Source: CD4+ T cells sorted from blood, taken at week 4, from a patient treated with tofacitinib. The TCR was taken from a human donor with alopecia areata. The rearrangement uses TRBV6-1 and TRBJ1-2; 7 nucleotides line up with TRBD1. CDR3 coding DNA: TGTGCCAGCAGACAGGGGACCGCTAACTATGGCTACACCTTC. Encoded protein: CASRQGTANYGYTF.